This entry is about one T cell receptor beta chain. The germline V and J ends were trimmed by 4 bases and 7 bases, with 17 bases remaining between them. Germline V gene data show CDR1 as LGHNA and CDR2 as YNFKEQ. CDR3 length: 15 residues. This sample was taken from a study of T cell responses to AZD1222 COVID-19 vaccine. Some clones are missing from TCRdb's copy, which holds only in-frame ones; the method was immunoSEQ multiplex PCR. The sample carries about 120,000 clones, around nine tenths recorded once. The genes are TRBV4-2 and TRBJ1-5; the D is unclear. The clonotype was recovered from an adult who received the AZD1222 COVID-19 vaccine. The sequences come from peripheral blood, collected 28 days after the second AZD1222 dose. DNA for the CDR3: TGTGCCAGCAGCCCCCGCGGGCAGGCGGAACAGCCCCAGCATTTT. This gives the protein CASSPRGQAEQPQHF.